This T cell receptor (beta chain) was found in a study of CD8+ T cells in alopecia areata. Study details: The protocol delivered tofacitinib for 6 to 18 months, then withdrew it for 6 months. General study findings and limits: Just one nonresponder means the tie between baseline CD8+ expansion and response stays uncertain.

Documented treatment: oral pan-JAK inhibitor, 5-10 mg twice daily. Those with alopecia areata gave lesional scalp punch biopsies and peripheral blood. CD4+ and CD8+ T cells were sorted from PBMCs. This CDR3 contains 13 residues. Trimming cost V 4 bases and J 0 bases, with 7 bases left between them. The V gene's germline CDR1 is SGDLS and CDR2 YYNGEE. Extraction of RNA preceded its reverse transcription into cDNA, which served as the sequencing template. TCRdb's copy holds only in-frame clones and misses some; the assay was immunoSEQ multiplex PCR. This sample carries about 160,000 clones, under 70% of them seen once, and the ten largest clones take 0.75% to 0.95%. About this clone itself: The antigen is not known.

The chain couples TRBV9 to TRBJ1-2; D is undetermined. Sample: CD4+ T cells sorted from blood, taken at week 4, from a patient treated with tofacitinib. This TCR was sampled from a human donor with alopecia areata. The CDR3 region is CASSLLSNYGYTF. The CDR3 DNA reads TGTGCCAGCAGCCTGTTATCTAACTATGGCTACACCTTC.